This T cell receptor beta chain is from a study of CD8 T cells in Susac syndrome. About the research overall: Blood was drawn from patients with Susac syndrome. At that point, they were therapy-naive, on corticosteroids, or on intravenous immunoglobulin alone.

Overall study findings and caveats: CD4+ repertoires of Susac syndrome patients lacked detectable clonal expansion.

As regards this clonotype: Antigen specificity is unknown.

CDR1 is SGHTA and CDR2 is FQGNSA in the germline V gene. The CDR3 is 17 amino acids. Trimming shortened V by 5 bases and J by 3 bases, and 20 bases separated the two germline ends. After extraction with the RNeasy kit, about 0.45 to 1 ug of the RNA was reverse transcribed using random hexamers. With immunoSEQ multiplex PCR, TCR beta CDR3 was amplified across 54 Vbeta and 13 Jbeta. TCRdb re-analysed the immunoSEQ multiplex PCR reads in MiXCR, keeping a single row per CDR3 protein. Among about 180,000 distinct CDR3 sequences listed, just under 95% were seen once. Sequencing of TCR beta was undertaken in CD8+ and CD4+ T cells derived from blood.

The gene calls are TRBV7-2 and TRBJ2-1, with D maybe TRBD2 (6 bases). This TCR came from a human donor with Susac syndrome. The sample comprised CD4+ T cells from PBMCs. Here the CDR3 reads CASSARTTLLYYNEQFF. The CDR3 bases are TGTGCCAGCAGCGCAAGGACTACCCTACTCTACTACAATGAGCAGTTCTTC.